This TCR beta chain was observed in a study of technical replicates of blood from a handful of donors. Profiled with immunoSEQ multiplex PCR; TCRdb holds only in-frame clones, not every one. The sample lists tens of thousands of clones, roughly 94% occurring once. The receptor's source is a human donor in good health. The sequencing sample was made of T cells isolated from PBMCs.

The CDR3 loop is CATKGGSDNQPQHF. The CDR3 DNA reads as TGTGCCACCAAGGGGGGGTCCGACAATCAGCCCCAGCATTTT. The V gene is TRBV6-6, the J gene TRBJ1-5; a possible D gene is TRBD1 (6 bases). CDR3 length: 14 amino acids. Germline loops: CDR1 MNHNY, CDR2 SVGAGI (reference sequence). With 10 bases removed from V and 3 bases from J, the gap between germline ends came to 16 bases.